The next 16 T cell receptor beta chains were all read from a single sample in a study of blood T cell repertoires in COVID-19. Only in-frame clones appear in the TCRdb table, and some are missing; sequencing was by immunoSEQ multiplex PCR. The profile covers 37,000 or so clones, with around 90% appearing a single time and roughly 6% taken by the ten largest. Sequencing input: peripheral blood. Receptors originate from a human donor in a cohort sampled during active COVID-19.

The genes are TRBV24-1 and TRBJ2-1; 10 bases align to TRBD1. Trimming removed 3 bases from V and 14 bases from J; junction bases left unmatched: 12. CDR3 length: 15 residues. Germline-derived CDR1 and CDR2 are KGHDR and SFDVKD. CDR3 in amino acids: CATSDPETGGWRKFF. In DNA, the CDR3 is TGTGCCACCAGTGATCCAGAGACAGGGGGCTGGCGTAAGTTCTTC.

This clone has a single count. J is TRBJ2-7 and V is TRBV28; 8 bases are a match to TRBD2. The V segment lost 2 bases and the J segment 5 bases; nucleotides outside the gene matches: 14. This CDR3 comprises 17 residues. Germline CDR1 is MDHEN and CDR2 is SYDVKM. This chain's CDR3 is CASSLGPKRAGDNEQYF. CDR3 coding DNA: TGTGCCAGCAGTTTAGGTCCAAAAAGAGCGGGAGATAACGAGCAGTACTTC.

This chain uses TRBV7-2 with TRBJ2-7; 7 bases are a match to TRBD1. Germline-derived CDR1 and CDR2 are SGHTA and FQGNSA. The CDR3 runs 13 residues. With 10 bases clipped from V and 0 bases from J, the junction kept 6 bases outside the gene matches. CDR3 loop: CATRGQSSYEQYF. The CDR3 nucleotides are TGTGCCACCCGGGGACAGAGCTCCTACGAGCAGTACTTC.

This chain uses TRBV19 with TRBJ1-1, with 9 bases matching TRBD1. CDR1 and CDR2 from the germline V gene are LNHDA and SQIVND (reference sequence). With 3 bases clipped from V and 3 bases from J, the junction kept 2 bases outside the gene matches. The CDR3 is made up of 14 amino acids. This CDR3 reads CASSMDRGYTEAFF. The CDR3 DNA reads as TGTGCCAGTAGTATGGACAGGGGATACACTGAAGCTTTCTTT. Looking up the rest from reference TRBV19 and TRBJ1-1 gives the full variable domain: DGGITQSPKYLFRKEGQNVTLSCEQNLNHDAMYWYRQDPGQGLRLIYYSQIVNDFQKGDIAEGYSVSREKKESFPLTVTSAQKNPTAFYLCASSMDRGYTEAFFGQGTRLTVV.

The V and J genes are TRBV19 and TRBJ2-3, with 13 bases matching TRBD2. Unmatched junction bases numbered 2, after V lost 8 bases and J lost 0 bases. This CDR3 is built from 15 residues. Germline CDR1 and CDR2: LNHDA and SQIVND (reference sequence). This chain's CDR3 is CASRTSGSSTDTQYF. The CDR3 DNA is TGTGCCAGTCGGACTAGCGGGAGTAGCACAGATACGCAGTATTTT.

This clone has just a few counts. The CDR3 region is CASSLVGQGTGELFF. Written as DNA, the CDR3 is TGTGCCAGCAGCTTAGTGGGACAGGGGACCGGGGAGCTGTTTTTT. J is TRBJ2-2 and V is TRBV11-2, with TRBD1 matching over 10 bases. Trimming at V came to 1 base and at J to 5 bases, leaving 1 base not matched to a gene. Per germline, CDR1 SGHAT and CDR2 FQNNGV. CDR3 length equals 15 residues.

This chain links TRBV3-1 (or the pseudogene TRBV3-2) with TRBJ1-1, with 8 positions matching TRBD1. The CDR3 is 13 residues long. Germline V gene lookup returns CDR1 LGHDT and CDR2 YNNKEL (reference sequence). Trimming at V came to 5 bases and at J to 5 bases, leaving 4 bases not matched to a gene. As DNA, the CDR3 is TGTGCCAGCAGCAGGACAGGGCGGACTGAAGCTTTCTTT. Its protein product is CASSRTGRTEAFF.

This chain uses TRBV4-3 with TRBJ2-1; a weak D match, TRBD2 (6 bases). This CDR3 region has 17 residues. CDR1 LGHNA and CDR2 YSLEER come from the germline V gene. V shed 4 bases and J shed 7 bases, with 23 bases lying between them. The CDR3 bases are TGCGCCAGCAGCCCTCAGACCCACGCGGGACCTCTTAATGAGCAGTTCTTC. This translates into CASSPQTHAGPLNEQFF.

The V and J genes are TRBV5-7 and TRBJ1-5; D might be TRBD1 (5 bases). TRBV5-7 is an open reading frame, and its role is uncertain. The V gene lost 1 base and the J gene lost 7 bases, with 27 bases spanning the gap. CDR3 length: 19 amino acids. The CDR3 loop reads CASSLTSPEQRGFRQPQHF. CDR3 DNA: TGTGCCAGCAGCTTGACCTCCCCCGAACAGCGGGGGTTTAGGCAGCCCCAGCATTTT.

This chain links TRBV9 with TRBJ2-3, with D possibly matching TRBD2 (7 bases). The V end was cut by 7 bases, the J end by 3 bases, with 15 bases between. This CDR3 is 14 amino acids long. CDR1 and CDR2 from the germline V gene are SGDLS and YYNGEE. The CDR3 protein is CASGRGVETDTQYF. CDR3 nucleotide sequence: TGTGCCAGCGGGAGGGGGGTCGAGACAGATACGCAGTATTTT.

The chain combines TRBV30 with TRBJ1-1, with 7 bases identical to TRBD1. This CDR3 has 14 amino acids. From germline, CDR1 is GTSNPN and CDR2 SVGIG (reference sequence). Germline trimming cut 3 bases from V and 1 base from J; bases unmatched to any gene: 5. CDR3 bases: TGTGCCTGGAGCAAAGGGACAGCGAACACTGAAGCTTTCTTT. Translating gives CAWSKGTANTEAFF.

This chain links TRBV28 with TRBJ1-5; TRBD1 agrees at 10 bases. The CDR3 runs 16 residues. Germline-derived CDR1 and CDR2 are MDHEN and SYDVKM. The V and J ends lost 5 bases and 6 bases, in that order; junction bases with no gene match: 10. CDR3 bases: TGTGCCAGCAGTGACAAGACAGGGGGCGCGGGTCAGCCCCAGCATTTT. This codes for CASSDKTGGAGQPQHF.

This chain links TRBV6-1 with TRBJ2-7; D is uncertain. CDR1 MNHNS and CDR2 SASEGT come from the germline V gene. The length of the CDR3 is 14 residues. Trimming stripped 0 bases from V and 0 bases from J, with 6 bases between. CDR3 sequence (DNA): TGTGCCAGCAGTGAAGCCTCCAGCTCCTACGAGCAGTACTTC. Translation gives CASSEASSSYEQYF.

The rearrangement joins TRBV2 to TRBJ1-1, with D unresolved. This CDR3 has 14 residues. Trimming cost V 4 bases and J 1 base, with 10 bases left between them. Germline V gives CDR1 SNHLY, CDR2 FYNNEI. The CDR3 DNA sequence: TGTGCCAGCAGTGTCCGGCAGGCGAACACTGAAGCTTTCTTT. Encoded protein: CASSVRQANTEAFF.

CDR3 protein: CASSLEFGLMNTEAFF. CDR3 nucleotide sequence: TGCGCCAGCAGCTTGGAGTTTGGCCTCATGAACACTGAAGCTTTCTTT. The chain recombines TRBV5-1 with TRBJ1-1, with unresolved D. Germline CDR1 reads SGHRS; CDR2 reads YFSETQ. The CDR3 has 16 residues. Deletions cut 0 bases from V and 0 bases from J, with 12 bases between.

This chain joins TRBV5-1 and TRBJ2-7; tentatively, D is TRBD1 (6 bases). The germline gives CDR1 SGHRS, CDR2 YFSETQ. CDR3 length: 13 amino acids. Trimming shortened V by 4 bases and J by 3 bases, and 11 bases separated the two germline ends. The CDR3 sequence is CASSPDRNYEQYF. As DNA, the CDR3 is TGCGCCAGCAGCCCGGACAGAAACTACGAGCAGTACTTC.